A single sample is the source of the 30 T cell receptor beta chains below, sequenced in a study of T cell responses to AZD1222 COVID-19 vaccine. The method was immunoSEQ multiplex PCR; TCRdb's version includes in-frame clones alone and lacks a portion of them. The profile shows about 150,000 clones, about 91% of them singletons. This specimen consisted of peripheral blood, obtained on day 0 of AZD1222 vaccination. All receptors come from an adult in good health.

The chain combines TRBV6-6 with TRBJ1-5; no definite D call. The ends were cut back, 2 bases at V and 0 bases at J, with 8 bases in the middle. Germline V gene sequence: CDR1 MNHNY, CDR2 SVGAGI (reference sequence). This CDR3 has 15 amino acids. CDR3 residues: CASSYTGNSNQPQHF. The CDR3 nucleotides are TGTGCCAGCAGTTACACTGGTAATAGCAATCAGCCCCAGCATTTT.

The rearrangement links TRBV25-1 to TRBJ1-5, with a tentative D call TRBD1 (5 bases). Germline V lookup: CDR1 MGHDK, CDR2 SYGVNS. CDR3 length: 15 amino acids. V was trimmed by 3 bases and J by 3 bases, leaving 12 bases between them. CDR3 amino acids: CASSDSRGFNQPQHF. The CDR3, as DNA: TGTGCCAGCAGTGATAGTCGGGGGTTCAATCAGCCCCAGCATTTT. The variable domain in full, completed from reference TRBV25-1 and TRBJ1-5, reads EADIYQTPRYLVIGTGKKITLECSQTMGHDKMYWYQQDPGMELHLIHYSYGVNSTEKGDLSSESTVSRIRTEHFPLTLESARPSHTSQYLCASSDSRGFNQPQHFGDGTRLSIL.

The V call is TRBV5-4, the J call TRBJ1-4; 7 bases map to TRBD1. J gave up 5 bases and V 5 bases, and 6 bases lay outside the gene matches. Germline CDR1 reads SGHNT; CDR2 reads YYREEE (reference sequence). This CDR3 has 14 residues. The CDR3 is CASSLDRANEKLFF. The CDR3 DNA sequence: TGTGCCAGCAGTCTCGACAGGGCGAATGAAAAACTGTTTTTT.

The chain uses TRBV28 and TRBJ1-1; D ambiguous. V shed 8 bases and J shed 2 bases, with 15 bases lying between them. Germline V gene data show CDR1 as MDHEN and CDR2 as SYDVKM. This CDR3 is 14 amino acids long. In DNA form, the CDR3 reads TGTGCCAGCGCCGTCCGGGCGATAAACACTGAAGCTTTCTTT. It specifies CASAVRAINTEAFF.

V gene TRBV27 combines with J gene TRBJ1-6; no definite D call. Trimming left V 6 bases short and J 1 base short, with 4 bases between. Per the germline V gene, CDR1 is MNHEY and CDR2 is SMNVEV (reference sequence). The CDR3 runs to 13 residues. CDR3 coding DNA: TGTGCCAGCAGAGGGTCCTATAATTCACCCCTCCACTTT. Its protein product is CASRGSYNSPLHF.

The chain couples TRBV7-2 to TRBJ2-5; the D gene could be TRBD1 or TRBD2 (7 bases each). This CDR3 is built from 16 residues. The V end lost 4 bases, the J end lost 1 base, and 16 bases lay between the germline ends. Germline V gene lookup returns CDR1 SGHTA and CDR2 FQGNSA. This chain's CDR3 is CASSSSRGRGQETQYF. Here the CDR3 DNA reads TGTGCCAGCAGCTCGTCCAGGGGGAGGGGCCAAGAGACCCAGTACTTC.

The count of this clone is one. The V call is TRBV6-5, the J call TRBJ1-4; D gene ambiguous. Looked up from germline, CDR1 is MNHEY and CDR2 is SVGAGI. Deletions cut 2 bases from V and 4 bases from J, with 11 bases between. This CDR3 is 15 amino acids long. CDR3 nucleotide sequence: TGTGCCAGCAGTTACAACGGGAGACTTAATGAAAAACTGTTTTTT. Protein sequence: CASSYNGRLNEKLFF.

The chain uses TRBV6-5 and TRBJ1-1; D unresolved. V dropped 5 bases and J dropped 1 base, with 14 bases sitting between them. CDR3 length: 15 amino acids. Germline lookup yields CDR1 MNHEY and CDR2 SVGAGI. The CDR3 spells CASSKVAVGNTEAFF. The CDR3 DNA reads as TGTGCCAGCAGTAAGGTGGCTGTGGGGAACACTGAAGCTTTCTTT.

This chain joins TRBV20-1 and TRBJ2-7; D unresolved. Trimming took off 3 bases at V and 5 bases at J, with 5 bases between the two ends. This CDR3 is built from 10 residues. Germline CDR1 reads DFQATT; CDR2 reads SNEGSKA (reference sequence). CDR3 residues: CSASRNEQYF. For the CDR3, the DNA is TGCAGTGCTAGCAGGAACGAGCAGTACTTC.

This chain connects TRBV7-3 to TRBJ2-3; D is unclear. This CDR3 has 13 amino acids. Trimming removed 3 bases at V and 6 bases at J, with 10 bases between. CDR1 and CDR2 (germline): SGHTA, FQGTGA. This CDR3 is CASSFGPVDTQYF. CDR3 in DNA: TGTGCCAGCAGCTTTGGGCCTGTTGATACGCAGTATTTT.

This chain uses TRBV7-9 with TRBJ2-7, with 8 bases aligning to TRBD2. Per germline, CDR1 SEHNR and CDR2 FQNEAQ (reference sequence). The CDR3 length is 15 residues. The V segment lost 5 bases and the J segment 5 bases; nucleotides outside the gene matches: 11. This CDR3 reads CASSPVSGAFHEQYF. CDR3 bases: TGTGCCAGCAGCCCGGTTAGCGGGGCTTTCCACGAGCAGTACTTC.

V is TRBV19 and J is TRBJ2-7; 9 bases map to TRBD2. The CDR3 runs 13 residues. Germline V gene lookup returns CDR1 LNHDA and CDR2 SQIVND (reference sequence). Trimming at V came to 6 bases and at J to 5 bases, leaving 5 bases not matched to a gene. The CDR3 reads CASRGGLADEQYF. The CDR3 DNA is TGTGCCAGTAGGGGGGGACTAGCTGACGAGCAGTACTTC.

The chain has TRBV2 and TRBJ1-5, with D unresolved. V was shortened by 4 bases and J by 3 bases, with 7 bases between the two germline ends. The germline V gene has CDR1 SNHLY and CDR2 FYNNEI. The CDR3 is 13 amino acids. CDR3 nucleotides: TGTGCCAGCAGTGGCCCGCTCAATCAGCCCCAGCATTTT. Translating gives CASSGPLNQPQHF.

This clone occurred a few times. This chain connects TRBV21-1 to TRBJ1-3. TRBV21-1 is noted as a pseudogene. The CDR3 consists of 14 residues. CDR3 in amino acids: CASKVVLSGNTIYF. CDR3 nucleotides: TGTGCCAGCAAGGTAGTGCTCTCTGGAAACACCATATATTTT.

CDR3: CATADSSSYNEQFF. CDR3 sequence (DNA): TGTGCCACCGCCGACAGTAGCTCCTACAATGAGCAGTTCTTC. The chain links TRBV19 to TRBJ2-1; a possible D gene is TRBD1 (5 bases). The germline gives CDR1 LNHDA, CDR2 SQIVND (reference sequence). Trimming took off 10 bases at V and 0 bases at J, with 13 bases between the two ends. There are 14 residues in the CDR3. The whole variable domain, filled in from reference TRBV19 and TRBJ2-1, reads DGGITQSPKYLFRKEGQNVTLSCEQNLNHDAMYWYRQDPGQGLRLIYYSQIVNDFQKGDIAEGYSVSREKKESFPLTVTSAQKNPTAFYLCATADSSSYNEQFFGPGTRLTVL.

This chain links TRBV5-5 with TRBJ2-5; 7 bases match TRBD1. This CDR3 is 17 amino acids long. The J segment lost 5 bases and the V segment lost 1 base, leaving 14 bases of the junction unmatched. CDR1 is SGHKS and CDR2 is YYEKEE in the germline V gene (reference sequence). The CDR3 reads CASSLPGSGGLGETQYF. CDR3 in DNA: TGTGCCAGCAGCTTGCCGGGATCAGGGGGTTTAGGGGAGACCCAGTACTTC.

Only one count was recorded for this clone. This sequence joins TRBV19 and TRBJ1-2, with D perhaps matching TRBD1 (6 bases). The V end lost 3 bases, the J end lost 8 bases, and 10 bases lay between the germline ends. The CDR3 length is 12 residues. Germline V gives CDR1 LNHDA, CDR2 SQIVND (reference sequence). CDR3 nucleotide sequence: TGTGCCAGTAGTATTGGGGGCGGCGGCTACACCTTC. This sequence encodes CASSIGGGGYTF.

This chain connects TRBV19 to TRBJ1-3, with D maybe TRBD1 (5 bases). This CDR3 has 14 residues. CDR1 and CDR2 from the germline V gene are LNHDA and SQIVND (reference sequence). V was clipped by 7 bases and J by 0 bases, with 10 bases between them. For the CDR3, the DNA is TGTGCCAGTATGGGGGGGAGCTCTGGAAACACCATATATTTT. It yields the protein CASMGGSSGNTIYF.

The CDR3 DNA follows: TGTGCCAGCAGCCCCGGCCGGTTTATGAACACTGAAGCTTTCTTT. It encodes CASSPGRFMNTEAFF. The chain combines TRBV7-8 with TRBJ1-1; D unresolved. The CDR3 consists of 15 residues. V lost 5 bases to trimming and J lost 0 bases, with 13 bases between them. Looked up from germline, CDR1 is SGHVS and CDR2 is FQNEAQ.

The J gene is TRBJ1-2, the V gene TRBV19; D call uncertain. The CDR3 contains 13 residues. Per the germline V gene, CDR1 is LNHDA and CDR2 is SQIVND (reference sequence). V lost 8 bases and J 0 bases, leaving 10 bases between the germline ends. CDR3: CASAAGANYGYTF. CDR3 coding DNA: TGTGCCAGTGCAGCGGGAGCTAACTATGGCTACACCTTC.

The V and J genes are TRBV6-5 and TRBJ2-7; TRBD1 might be the D (6 bases). Trimming took 7 bases from V and 9 from J, leaving 19 bases between them. Germline-derived CDR1 and CDR2 are MNHEY and SVGAGI. The CDR3 is made up of 13 amino acids. The CDR3 coding sequence is TGTGCCAGCATGGAGACAGGATTTTCGCGGCAGTACTTC. Amino acid sequence: CASMETGFSRQYF.

The rearrangement uses TRBV27 and TRBJ2-1; D is ambiguous. Germline V gene lookup returns CDR1 MNHEY and CDR2 SMNVEV (reference sequence). The CDR3 sequence is 12 residues long. Trimming pared 4 bases from V and 5 bases from J, leaving 6 bases between. The CDR3 loop is CASSWADNEQFF. For the CDR3, the DNA is TGTGCCAGCAGTTGGGCGGACAATGAGCAGTTCTTC.

The V gene is TRBV19, the J gene TRBJ2-3; TRBD2 matches 10 bases. The CDR3 consists of 20 residues. Germline values: CDR1 LNHDA, CDR2 SQIVND (reference sequence). The trim removed 1 base at V and 2 bases at J, leaving 15 bases unmatched. The CDR3 is CASSIAASGGGPRYTDTQYF. CDR3 bases: TGTGCCAGTAGTATAGCGGCTAGCGGGGGTGGCCCGCGGTACACAGATACGCAGTATTTT.

This chain uses TRBV28 with TRBJ2-7, with D hard to call. Trimming removed 6 bases at V and 7 bases at J, with 13 bases between. Germline CDR1 and CDR2: MDHEN and SYDVKM. The CDR3 loop spans 12 amino acids. The CDR3 DNA reads as TGTGCCAGCAGCGATACTCTACGGGAGCAGTACTTC. Protein: CASSDTLREQYF.

The chain employs TRBV11-2 and TRBJ2-1, with 9 bases lining up with TRBD2. The CDR3 contains 16 residues. The germline gives CDR1 SGHAT, CDR2 FQNNGV. V lost 5 bases to trimming and J lost 7 bases; unmatched junction nucleotides: 12. The CDR3 DNA reads as TGTGCCAGCAGCGAGGGGGCGGGAGGGCCTTTAAATGAGCAGTTCTTC. This translates into CASSEGAGGPLNEQFF.

The V and J genes are TRBV7-3 and TRBJ2-7; 10 positions match TRBD2. With V trimmed by 5 bases and J by 2 bases, 18 bases remained unmatched. From germline, CDR1 is SGHTA and CDR2 FQGTGA. CDR3 length: 19 amino acids. CDR3 nucleotides: TGTGCCAGCAGCGTAGCCCCTAGCGGGGGATCAAGTAGGGCCTACGAGCAGTACTTC. Translation gives CASSVAPSGGSSRAYEQYF.

CDR3: CASRPLVGGETQYF. The CDR3 DNA reads TGTGCCAGCAGGCCTCTAGTGGGCGGGGAGACCCAGTACTTC. V gene TRBV6-2 or TRBV6-3 combines with J gene TRBJ2-5; maybe TRBD2 (5 bases). Germline V gene data show CDR1 as MNHEY and CDR2 as SVGEGT. Trimming stripped 6 bases from V and 5 bases from J, with 16 bases between. The CDR3 has 14 amino acids.

This clone was seen more than once but under ten times. This chain uses TRBV5-6 with TRBJ1-4; 10 nucleotides align to TRBD1. The junction had 10 bases not matched to a gene; V was cut back by 3 bases and J by 8 bases. The germline V gene has CDR1 SGHDT and CDR2 YYEEEE. CDR3 length: 16 amino acids. CDR3 DNA: TGTGCCAGCAGCTCCTTTACCGGGACAGGGGAGGAAAAACTGTTTTTT. Encoded protein: CASSSFTGTGEEKLFF.

This clone was seen once. The chain carries TRBV10-3 and TRBJ1-5; a weak D match, TRBD1 (5 bases). Trimming took off 11 bases at V and 2 bases at J, with 13 bases between the two ends. CDR1 is ENHRY and CDR2 is SYGVKD in the germline V gene. CDR3 size: 13 residues. CDR3 sequence (DNA): TGTGCCGCACAGGCCGCGGGCAATCAGCCCCAGCATTTT. It translates to CAAQAAGNQPQHF.

The sample holds one count of this clone. The rearrangement links TRBV5-1 to TRBJ2-2; D is possibly TRBD1 (5 bases). The CDR3 has 15 residues. Germline V lookup: CDR1 SGHRS, CDR2 YFSETQ. Deletions cut 0 bases from V and 4 bases from J, with 10 bases between. CDR3: CASSLVGVSTGELFF. CDR3 bases: TGCGCCAGCAGCTTGGTAGGGGTAAGCACCGGGGAGCTGTTTTTT.